The rows below give T cell receptor beta chains drawn from one sample of a study of blood T cell repertoires in COVID-19. Clones were read by immunoSEQ multiplex PCR, and TCRdb kept only the in-frame ones, dropping some. The table has approximately 200,000 clones, about 85% seen once. Sequencing was carried out using peripheral blood. The receptors here all came from a woman of 80 years or more with COVID-19, enrolled during active disease. CDR3s include the opening cysteine and the closing phenylalanine or tryptophan. A D gene is named only where the DNA matches it firmly. For some rows the clone size is stated as once, few or many, or as a class when expanded; others skip it.

>.|TRBJ2-7|TRBV7-2|14|.
CASSLGQKSYEQYF
TGTGCCAGCAGCTTAGGGCAAAAGTCCTACGAGCAGTACTTC
>few|TRBJ1-2|TRBV10-2|12|.
CASSEVRGGYTF
TGCGCCAGCAGTGAGGTTAGGGGTGGCTACACCTTC
>.|TRBJ1-1|TRBV18|14|TRBD1
CASQQGQGFQGAFF
TGTGCCAGCCAGCAGGGACAGGGCTTTCAGGGGGCTTTCTTT
>.|TRBJ2-1|TRBV19|17|TRBD1
CASIPQPGTGMVNEQFF
TGTGCCAGTATCCCCCAACCCGGGACAGGGATGGTCAATGAGCAGTTCTTC
>.|TRBJ2-7|TRBV28|14|.
CASTLPDRLYEQYF
TGTGCCAGCACCCTCCCAGACAGGCTCTACGAGCAGTACTTC
>.|TRBJ2-1|TRBV20-1|11|.
CSAVPSREQFF
TGCAGTGCTGTTCCTTCGCGGGAGCAGTTCTTC
>once|TRBJ2-5|TRBV7-2|15|TRBD2
CASSLQGGGAETQYF
TGTGCCAGCAGCTTACAGGGCGGGGGGGCAGAGACCCAGTACTTC
>.|TRBJ2-7|TRBV7-2|13|TRBD1
CASSGGQSYEQYF
TGTGCCAGCAGCGGGGGACAGTCCTACGAGCAGTACTTC
>.|TRBJ2-1|TRBV10-3|13|.
CAISESGENEQFF
TGTGCCATCAGTGAGTCGGGCGAAAATGAGCAGTTCTTC
>once|TRBJ1-2|TRBV30|14|.
CAWSQTEINYGYTF
TGTGCCTGGAGTCAGACAGAAATTAACTATGGCTACACCTTC
>.|TRBJ1-2|TRBV6-1|16|.
CASSEADKRGSYGYTF
TGTGCCAGCAGTGAAGCTGATAAAAGAGGATCTTATGGCTACACCTTC
>few|TRBJ1-2|TRBV27|13|.
CASSPQGNYGYTF
TGTGCCAGCAGCCCCCAGGGTAACTATGGCTACACCTTC
>few|TRBJ2-1|TRBV28|15|TRBD2
CASSSRGARFNEQFF
TGTGCCAGCAGTTCGCGGGGGGCGCGATTCAATGAGCAGTTCTTC
>few|TRBJ2-3|TRBV27|16|.
CASSLLKTRASDTQYF
TGTGCCAGCAGTTTATTAAAAACTAGAGCTTCAGATACGCAGTATTTT
>.|TRBJ1-5|TRBV3-1/TRBV3-2|13|.
CASSQGGVQPQHF
TGTGCCAGCAGCCAAGGAGGTGTTCAGCCCCAGCATTTT
>once|TRBJ1-3|TRBV6-1|16|TRBD1
CASSEAGRGPGNTIYF
TGTGCCAGCAGTGAAGCTGGAAGGGGGCCTGGAAACACCATATATTTT
>.|TRBJ2-2|TRBV27|14|.
CASGKGEYTGELFF
TGTGCCAGCGGGAAGGGGGAATACACCGGGGAGCTGTTTTTT
>.|TRBJ2-5|TRBV20-1|15|TRBD2
CSASRLAGAGETQYF
TGCAGTGCTAGTCGATTAGCGGGGGCTGGGGAGACCCAGTACTTC
>.|TRBJ2-1|TRBV19|17|TRBD1
CASSEYLRGIATVEQFF
TGTGCCAGTAGTGAGTATCTCAGGGGGATCGCTACGGTTGAGCAGTTCTTC
>few|TRBJ1-2|TRBV27|13|.
CASRAQGNYGYTF
TGTGCCAGCAGAGCCCAGGGAAACTATGGCTACACCTTC
>.|TRBJ1-4|TRBV10-3|14|.
CAISDFGPGEKLFF
TGTGCCATCAGTGACTTTGGGCCGGGGGAAAAACTGTTTTTT
>.|TRBJ2-3|TRBV7-2|15|TRBD2
CASSVTSTKTDTQYF
TGTGCCAGCAGCGTGACTAGCACTAAAACAGATACGCAGTATTTT
>.|TRBJ2-1|TRBV19|11|.
CASIRRGEQFF
TGTGCCAGTATAAGACGGGGAGAGCAGTTCTTC
>few|TRBJ1-3|TRBV19|14|.
CASIGSSAGNTIYF
TGTGCCTCTATCGGGTCCTCGGCTGGAAACACCATATATTTT
>once|TRBJ1-1|TRBV5-1|13|.
CASTRQESTEAFF
TGCGCCAGCACCCGACAGGAGTCAACTGAAGCTTTCTTT
>.|TRBJ1-2|TRBV10-1|13|.
CASPSRGFYGYTF
TGCGCCAGCCCTTCGCGGGGTTTCTATGGCTACACCTTC
>.|TRBJ2-5|TRBV2|14|.
CASSAWGRQETQYF
TGTGCCAGCAGTGCATGGGGGCGCCAAGAGACCCAGTACTTC
>.|TRBJ1-6|TRBV7-9|16|.
CASSLASGNSGSPLHF
TGTGCCAGCAGCTTAGCTTCTGGGAACAGCGGTTCACCCCTCCACTTT
>.|TRBJ1-2|TRBV4-3|15|TRBD1
CASSQPGQVFYGYTF
TGCGCCAGCAGCCAACCGGGACAGGTATTCTATGGCTACACCTTC
>.|TRBJ1-4|TRBV2|14|TRBD1
CASGGQGKNEKLFF
TGTGCCAGCGGAGGACAGGGCAAAAATGAAAAACTGTTTTTT
>.|TRBJ2-5|TRBV7-7|15|.
CASSLGLASQETQYF
TGTGCCAGCAGCTTAGGGCTAGCCTCCCAAGAGACCCAGTACTTC
>.|TRBJ2-7|TRBV5-1|15|TRBD2
CASSLVAGATYEQYF
TGCGCCAGCAGCCTAGTAGCGGGTGCTACCTACGAGCAGTACTTC
>.|TRBJ2-3|TRBV3-1/TRBV3-2|14|.
CASSPLGPTDTQYF
TGTGCCAGCAGCCCCCTGGGCCCGACAGATACGCAGTATTTT
>once|TRBJ2-1|TRBV29-1|13|TRBD1
CSVYRDRVSEQFF
TGCAGCGTTTACCGGGACAGGGTATCTGAGCAGTTCTTC
>.|TRBJ2-1|TRBV7-3|14|TRBD2
CASSLNTRGDKQFF
TGTGCCAGCAGCTTAAATACGCGGGGGGACAAGCAGTTCTTC
>.|TRBJ2-3|TRBV29-1|12|TRBD1
CSVGQGTDTQYF
TGCAGCGTGGGACAGGGGACAGATACGCAGTATTTT
>.|TRBJ2-3|TRBV6-5|15|TRBD2
CATLGRAGGTDTQYF
TGTGCCACCCTCGGACGAGCGGGGGGCACAGATACGCAGTATTTT
>once|TRBJ2-3|TRBV9|16|.
CASSALAQGWADTQYF
TGTGCCAGCAGCGCCCTAGCGCAGGGCTGGGCAGATACGCAGTATTTT
>.|TRBJ1-5|TRBV7-2|14|.
CASSLGRGDQPQHF
TGTGCCAGCAGCTTAGGTCGGGGGGATCAGCCCCAGCATTTT
>once|TRBJ1-2|TRBV28|13|.
CASGTGGGYGYTF
TGTGCCAGCGGCACTGGGGGGGGGTATGGCTACACCTTC
>once|TRBJ1-1|TRBV6-5|11|TRBD1
CASDRGGEAFF
TGTGCCAGCGACAGGGGAGGTGAAGCTTTCTTT
>.|TRBJ1-3|TRBV18|16|.
CASSPMSPRTGNTIYF
TGTGCCAGCTCACCAATGAGCCCGAGAACTGGAAACACCATATATTTT
>.|TRBJ1-5|TRBV11-2|15|.
CASSLGLDSYQPQHF
TGTGCCAGCAGCTTAGGTCTGGACAGTTATCAGCCCCAGCATTTT
>.|TRBJ1-4|TRBV27|14|.
CASSLTQTEEKLFF
TGTGCCAGCAGTTTAACGCAGACAGAAGAAAAACTGTTTTTT
>.|TRBJ1-1|TRBV5-4|14|.
CASSVTGMNTEAFF
TGTGCCAGCAGCGTGACGGGGATGAACACTGAAGCTTTCTTT
>.|TRBJ1-4|TRBV6-5|13|TRBD1
CASRQGIIEKLFF
TGTGCCAGCAGACAGGGGATAATTGAAAAACTGTTTTTT